The 26 T cell receptor beta chains presented below share a single source sample, sequenced in a study of T-cell memory formation after mild COVID-19. MiXCR was run by TCRdb on the 5' RACE reads, yielding one entry per CDR3 protein. Of about 360,000 distinct CDR3 sequences in the sample, 13% to 15% were seen once. Sequenced sample: PBMCs or a T cell subset sorted from them (not recorded which). These receptors were taken from a man between 18 and 35 years old who had mild COVID-19 (a few samples of this study predate the infection). Cell type and time point are not known.

V is TRBV5-1 and J is TRBJ2-2, with 7 bases fitting TRBD1. Germline V gene sequence: CDR1 SGHRS, CDR2 YFSETQ. The V and J ends lost 3 bases and 6 bases, in that order; junction bases with no gene match: 8. This CDR3 contains 15 residues. The DNA of the CDR3 is TGCGCCAGCAGCTGGCGACAGGGCATGGCCGGGGAGCTGTTTTTT. Its protein is CASSWRQGMAGELFF.

The chain joins TRBV4-2 to TRBJ2-3; no clear D. This CDR3 region has 13 residues. Per the germline V gene, CDR1 is LGHNA and CDR2 is YNFKEQ. Trimming stripped 2 bases from V and 3 bases from J, with 6 bases between. The CDR3 here is CASSQPSTDTQYF. The CDR3 nucleotides are TGTGCCAGCAGCCAACCGTCGACAGATACGCAGTATTTT.

V gene TRBV6-6 combines with J gene TRBJ2-3; 12 bases agree with TRBD2. V lost 2 bases to trimming and J lost 2 bases; unmatched junction nucleotides: 8. CDR1 MNHNY and CDR2 SVGAGI come from the germline V gene (reference sequence). This CDR3 has 18 amino acids. CDR3 residues: CASSYRTSGEKITDTQYF. In DNA form, the CDR3 reads TGTGCCAGCAGTTACCGGACTAGCGGGGAGAAAATCACAGATACGCAGTATTTT.

This clonotype appeared a few times. A read error may account for a junction end that differs from germline. The chain links TRBV3-1 to TRBJ2-2; no firm D call. The germline CDR1 and CDR2 sequences are LGHDT and YNNKEL (reference sequence). This CDR3 region has 14 residues. In nucleotides, the CDR3 is TGTGCCAGCAGTCAAGGGACGAACACCGGGGAGCTGTTTTTT. Translating gives CASSQGTNTGELFF.

Many counts were recorded for this clonotype. This rearrangement joins TRBV20-1 to TRBJ2-5; 15 bases fit TRBD2. V shed 2 bases, J shed 5 bases, and the junction held 12 bases outside the gene matches. Germline CDR1 DFQATT, CDR2 SNEGSKA (reference sequence). The CDR3 has 18 amino acids. CDR3 in amino acids: CSARLPGLAGGPEETQYF. In DNA form, the CDR3 reads TGCAGTGCTAGACTTCCCGGACTAGCGGGGGGGCCGGAGGAGACCCAGTACTTC.

V gene TRBV18 combines with J gene TRBJ1-1; D is undetermined. V lost 5 bases and J 3 bases, leaving 10 bases between the germline ends. Germline values: CDR1 KGHSH, CDR2 LQKENI. The CDR3 covers 13 residues. CDR3 residues: CASSRERDTEAFF. DNA for the CDR3: TGTGCCAGCTCAAGAGAAAGGGACACTGAAGCTTTCTTT.

Only a few counts were recorded for this clonotype. This rearrangement joins TRBV5-1 to TRBJ1-5, with a weak D call TRBD1 (6 bases). CDR1 SGHRS and CDR2 YFSETQ come from the germline V gene. The CDR3 sequence is 14 residues long. Trimming cost V 4 bases and J 3 bases, with 11 bases left between them. CDR3 residues: CASSPQGNNQPQHF. CDR3 coding DNA: TGCGCCAGCAGCCCCCAGGGGAACAATCAGCCCCAGCATTTT.

This clonotype showed up just a few times. The chain carries TRBV10-3 and TRBJ2-5; D unresolved. CDR3 size: 15 residues. The V end lost 6 bases, the J end lost 1 base, and 15 bases lay between the germline ends. CDR1 is ENHRY and CDR2 is SYGVKD in the germline V gene. In DNA form, the CDR3 reads TGTGCCATCAGCTCATCCGACGGTCCCCAAGAGACCCAGTACTTC. Translated: CAISSSDGPQETQYF.

V is TRBV12-3 or TRBV12-4 and J is TRBJ1-1, with 7 bases fitting TRBD1. The V segment lost 7 bases and the J segment 6 bases; nucleotides outside the gene matches: 5. The CDR3 covers 12 residues. This CDR3 is CASTRQGAEAFF. The CDR3 DNA reads TGTGCCAGCACCCGACAGGGTGCTGAAGCTTTCTTT.

The chain combines TRBV10-3 with TRBJ2-3; D gene uncertain. The CDR3 loop spans 14 amino acids. Trimming left V 2 bases short and J 0 bases short, with 6 bases between. Germline V gives CDR1 ENHRY, CDR2 SYGVKD. As DNA, the CDR3 is TGTGCCATCAGTGAGGAGACTAGCACAGATACGCAGTATTTT. Protein: CAISEETSTDTQYF.

V gene TRBV7-2 combines with J gene TRBJ1-1; D unresolved. The V gene lost 3 bases and the J gene lost 1 base, with 9 bases spanning the gap. In germline, CDR1 is SGHTA, CDR2 FQGNSA. The CDR3 length is 14 residues. The CDR3: CASSLDGKNTEAFF. CDR3 DNA: TGTGCCAGCAGCTTGGATGGAAAGAACACTGAAGCTTTCTTT.

This chain connects TRBV12-5 to TRBJ1-1; 7 nucleotides match TRBD1. V lost 5 bases, J lost 5 bases, and 8 bases stayed unmatched. The CDR3 has 14 amino acids. CDR1 and CDR2 (germline): LGHNT, FRNRAP. The CDR3 is CASGVGTVVTEAFF. The CDR3 DNA follows: TGTGCTAGTGGTGTAGGGACAGTCGTGACTGAAGCTTTCTTT.

This clonotype appeared many times. V is TRBV7-9 and J is TRBJ2-3; 9 bases line up with TRBD2. The V gene's germline CDR1 is SEHNR and CDR2 FQNEAQ (reference sequence). Trimming at V came to 5 bases and at J to 5 bases, leaving 14 bases not matched to a gene. CDR3 length: 17 residues. The CDR3 DNA reads as TGTGCCAGCAGCCCCCTGAGTAGCGGGGGTCCTGGAGATACGCAGTATTTT. Translated, it gives CASSPLSSGGPGDTQYF.

The V gene is TRBV7-2, the J gene TRBJ2-5, with 7 bases fitting TRBD2. J gave up 1 base and V 3 bases, and 5 bases lay outside the gene matches. Germline V CDR1 and CDR2: SGHTA, FQGNSA. The CDR3 spans 15 residues. The CDR3 coding sequence is TGTGCCAGCAGCTTCGGCGGGGGAATCCAAGAGACCCAGTACTTC. Its translation is CASSFGGGIQETQYF.

The rearrangement joins TRBV7-9 to TRBJ2-7; D unresolved. The germline V gene encodes CDR1 SEHNR and CDR2 FQNEAQ (reference sequence). V lost 6 bases and J 6 bases, leaving 15 bases between the germline ends. CDR3 length equals 13 residues. The DNA for the CDR3 is TGTGCCAGCAGTGACGCCCGGGTGGGCGAGCAGTACTTC. It encodes CASSDARVGEQYF.

This chain's CDR3 is CASSTTGVATTEAFF. The DNA for the CDR3 is TGTGCCAGCAGTACCACAGGGGTGGCGACCACTGAAGCTTTCTTT. The genes are TRBV6-5 and TRBJ1-1; 7 nucleotides line up with TRBD1. V dropped 5 bases and J dropped 4; count of bases not matched to a gene: 10. CDR3 size: 15 residues. CDR1 and CDR2 from the germline V gene are MNHEY and SVGAGI.

CDR3: CASSLRPAQETQYF. DNA for the CDR3: TGTGCCAGCAGTTTAAGGCCGGCCCAAGAGACCCAGTACTTC. The chain recombines TRBV12-3 or TRBV12-4 with TRBJ2-5; D ambiguous. Trimming removed 2 bases at V and 1 base at J, with 8 bases between. The CDR3 loop spans 14 amino acids.

This clonotype was counted only a few times. This chain links TRBV6-5 with TRBJ2-3; weak D call: TRBD1 (6 bases). Per the germline V gene, CDR1 is MNHEY and CDR2 is SVGAGI. The CDR3 totals 20 residues. V was cut by 4 bases and J by 2 bases, with 28 bases left in between. The CDR3 region is CASSSPPGRGRGTATDTQYF. The CDR3 DNA sequence: TGTGCCAGCAGTTCCCCCCCGGGCAGGGGAAGGGGCACGGCCACAGATACGCAGTATTTT.

The V and J genes are TRBV12-3 or TRBV12-4 and TRBJ2-1, with TRBD2 matching 7 bases. V lost 5 bases and J lost 7; bases outside the gene matches: 8. The CDR3 totals 14 residues. CDR3 coding DNA: TGTGCCAGCAGTCCCTGGGGGGGGGATAATGAGCAGTTCTTC. As protein: CASSPWGGDNEQFF.

This clonotype was recorded only once. The V gene is TRBV7-8, the J gene TRBJ2-7; unclear D gene. The germline V gene encodes CDR1 SGHVS and CDR2 FQNEAQ. This CDR3 spans 14 amino acids. DNA of the CDR3: TGTGTCAGCAGCCAGGAGCCAGTTCTATACGAGCAGTACGTC. Translation gives CVSSQEPVLYEQYV.

The chain combines TRBV20-1 with TRBJ2-1; D gene ambiguous. The germline V and J ends were trimmed by 1 base and 8 bases, with 9 bases remaining between them. The germline V gene encodes CDR1 DFQATT and CDR2 SNEGSKA (reference sequence). CDR3 length: 12 amino acids. The CDR3 sequence is CSARVVGYEQFF. The CDR3 DNA reads as TGCAGTGCTAGAGTTGTGGGCTATGAGCAGTTCTTC.

The gene calls are TRBV5-1 and TRBJ1-6; 9 bases are a match to TRBD1. V shed 2 bases, J shed 7 bases, and the junction held 7 bases outside the gene matches. This CDR3 comprises 16 residues. CDR1 SGHRS and CDR2 YFSETQ come from the germline V gene. This CDR3 is CASSLSPGTGNSPLHF. CDR3 coding DNA: TGCGCCAGCAGCTTATCCCCCGGGACAGGGAATTCACCCCTCCACTTT.

This clonotype was found many times. The J gene is TRBJ2-2, the V gene TRBV7-2, with a possible D match to TRBD2 (5 bases). The CDR3 is 16 residues long. V was trimmed by 2 bases and J by 2 bases, leaving 12 bases between them. The germline CDR1 and CDR2 sequences are SGHTA and FQGNSA. This CDR3 reads CASSLRWRSNTGELFF. DNA of the CDR3: TGTGCCAGCAGCTTACGATGGAGGTCTAACACCGGGGAGCTGTTTTTT.

The table lists this clonotype with a few counts. The chain recombines TRBV4-3 with TRBJ1-2, with D hard to call. Germline CDR1 LGHNA, CDR2 YSLEER. CDR3 size: 15 residues. V was clipped by 0 bases and J by 5 bases, with 13 bases between them. CDR3 nucleotides: TGCGCCAGCAGCCAAGATCGAGGGATGGGGTATGGCTACACCTTC. Translating it yields CASSQDRGMGYGYTF.

This clonotype was counted between two and nine times. The chain recombines TRBV29-1 with TRBJ1-2; D unclear. The germline V gene has CDR1 SQVTM and CDR2 ANQGSEA. The CDR3 loop spans 12 amino acids. V was cut by 0 bases and J by 2 bases, with 4 bases left in between. This chain's CDR3 is CSVEEENYGYTF. In nucleotides, the CDR3 is TGCAGCGTTGAAGAGGAAAACTATGGCTACACCTTC.

This clonotype was detected only a few times. This sequence joins TRBV3-1 and TRBJ2-7; D gene uncertain. The CDR3 is 14 residues long. Germline V gene lookup returns CDR1 LGHDT and CDR2 YNNKEL (reference sequence). Trimming stripped 4 bases from V and 7 bases from J, with 17 bases between. CDR3 bases: TGTGCCAGCAGCCCCCTACGGGCAACTACGGAGCAGTACTTC. This sequence encodes CASSPLRATTEQYF.